A selection of T cell receptor beta chains follows, all from one sample in a study of control samples from healthy donors and cancer patients. Sequenced by immunoSEQ multiplex PCR; TCRdb stores in-frame clones only, minus some. The profile covers some 110,000 clones, with 85% to 90% appearing a single time and over 2% taken by the ten largest. Input material: blood. The origin of the receptors is a woman in her 70s in good health. The CDR3 runs from the conserved cysteine through the conserved F or W. The D gene is left open where the match is weak. Some rows mark clone size as missing; the rest say once, few, many or name a class of expanded clone.

D | J | V | length | size | CDR3 | DNA
- | TRBJ1-2 | TRBV19 | 13 | - | CASIGPANYGYTF | TGTGCCAGTATTGGGCCCGCAAACTATGGCTACACCTTC
- | TRBJ2-7 | TRBV6-5 | 14 | - | CASSPLGGIYEQYF | TGTGCCAGCAGCCCCCTAGGTGGGATCTACGAGCAGTACTTC
- | TRBJ1-3 | TRBV2 | 14 | - | CASSQGHSGNTIYF | TGTGCCAGCAGTCAGGGCCACTCTGGAAACACCATATATTTT
TRBD1 | TRBJ2-2 | TRBV7-3 | 14 | - | CASSLRDRSGELFF | TGTGCCAGCAGCTTAAGGGACAGGAGCGGGGAGCTGTTTTTT
TRBD1 | TRBJ2-1 | TRBV29-1 | 14 | - | CSVYRGDPYNEQFF | TGCAGCGTGTACAGGGGGGACCCCTACAATGAGCAGTTCTTC
TRBD1 | TRBJ1-4 | TRBV4-1 | 15 | - | CASSQAGTGGEKLFF | TGCGCCAGCAGCCAGGCCGGGACAGGGGGTGAAAAACTGTTTTTT
- | TRBJ1-1 | TRBV4-1 | 13 | - | CASSQDRGTEAFF | TGCGCCAGCAGCCAAGACAGGGGCACTGAAGCTTTCTTT
- | TRBJ1-1 | TRBV7-9 | 13 | - | CASSLSMGIEAFF | TGTGCCAGCAGCTTGAGTATGGGGATTGAAGCTTTCTTT
TRBD1 | TRBJ1-1 | TRBV2 | 14 | - | CASKDRARATEAFF | TGTGCCAGCAAAGACAGGGCGAGGGCCACTGAAGCTTTCTTT
- | TRBJ1-3 | TRBV4-1 | 15 | - | CASSQVRGSGNTIYF | TGCGCCAGCAGCCAAGTTAGGGGCTCTGGAAACACCATATATTTT
- | TRBJ2-1 | TRBV18 | 13 | - | CASSPPGVHEQFF | TGTGCCAGCTCACCCCCCGGCGTGCATGAGCAGTTCTTC
TRBD1 | TRBJ2-3 | TRBV6-5 | 15 | - | CASSDRGLSTDTQYF | TGTGCCAGCTCGGACAGGGGGTTGAGCACAGATACGCAGTATTTT
TRBD1 | TRBJ2-7 | TRBV6-5 | 14 | - | CASSSDRETYEQYF | TGTGCCAGCAGTTCGGACAGGGAGACCTACGAGCAGTACTTC
- | TRBJ2-3 | TRBV10-1 | 12 | - | CASSESQGTQYF | TGCGCCAGCAGTGAGTCTCAGGGCACGCAGTATTTT
- | TRBJ2-2 | TRBV3-1/TRBV3-2 | 12 | few | CASSQELRELFF | TGTGCCAGCAGCCAGGAGCTGAGGGAGCTGTTTTTT
- | TRBJ1-2 | TRBV7-3 | 13 | - | CASSLDGGYGYTF | TGTGCCAGCAGCTTAGATGGAGGTTATGGCTACACCTTC
- | TRBJ1-2 | TRBV18 | 15 | - | CASSPPNSIRDGYTF | TGTGCCAGCTCACCACCTAACAGCATTAGGGATGGCTACACCTTC
- | TRBJ1-1 | TRBV6-1 | 12 | - | CASSETGNEAFF | TGTGCCAGCAGTGAAACCGGCAATGAAGCTTTCTTT
- | TRBJ2-3 | TRBV18 | 16 | - | CASSPDRSSRPDTQYF | TGTGCCAGCTCACCCGACAGGTCGTCCCGACCAGATACGCAGTATTTT
- | TRBJ2-5 | TRBV6-6 | 14 | few | CASSYLTGQETQYF | TGTGCCAGCAGTTATTTAACAGGACAAGAGACCCAGTACTTC
- | TRBJ2-4 | TRBV10-3 | 15 | - | CAISDSWDKSNIQYF | TGTGCCATCAGTGACTCCTGGGACAAATCGAACATTCAGTACTTC
TRBD2 | TRBJ2-4 | TRBV5-1 | 13 | - | CASSPALAGGQYF | TGCGCCAGCAGCCCCGCTCTAGCGGGGGGACAGTACTTC
TRBD2 | TRBJ2-3 | TRBV4-1 | 19 | - | CASSQGRSRGGLLIDTQYF | TGCGCCAGCAGCCAAGGACGGAGTCGCGGGGGGCTATTGATAGATACGCAGTATTTT
- | TRBJ2-3 | TRBV4-1 | 15 | - | CASSRTLAVTDTQYF | TGCGCCAGCAGCCGGACCTTAGCGGTCACAGATACGCAGTATTTT
- | TRBJ1-3 | TRBV6-6 | 15 | once | CASSTPSSSGNTIYF | TGTGCCAGCAGTACCCCGTCCAGCTCTGGAAACACCATATATTTT
- | TRBJ2-5 | TRBV5-6 | 12 | - | CASSQAWETQYF | TGTGCCAGCAGTCAGGCCTGGGAGACCCAGTACTTC
- | TRBJ1-1 | TRBV2 | 14 | - | CASISRDRNTEAFF | TGTGCCAGCATTAGTAGGGACCGGAACACTGAAGCTTTCTTT
- | TRBJ1-2 | TRBV2 | 12 | - | CASSDTNYGYTF | TGTGCCAGCAGTGACACTAACTATGGCTACACCTTC
- | TRBJ1-4 | TRBV18 | 16 | - | CASSPPGQATNEKLFF | TGTGCCAGCTCACCGCCAGGGCAAGCAACTAATGAAAAACTGTTTTTT
- | TRBJ1-5 | TRBV19 | 16 | - | CASTKVQYRSGQPQHF | TGTGCCAGTACCAAGGTCCAGTATCGTTCCGGGCAGCCCCAGCATTTT
- | TRBJ2-5 | TRBV10-2 | 15 | - | CASSESWGAGETQYF | TGCGCCAGCAGTGAGTCTTGGGGGGCCGGGGAGACCCAGTACTTC